The 7 T cell receptor beta chains below come from one sample, sequenced in a study of OX40 agonist ivuxolimab in advanced cancers. Only in-frame clones appear in the TCRdb table, and some are missing; sequencing was by immunoSEQ multiplex PCR. This table has 83,000 or so clones, approximately 83% appearing once. The sequenced sample was CD4+ or CD8+ T cells sorted from blood, obtained in a trial of the OX40 agonist ivuxolimab. The receptors come from an adult with an advanced solid tumor such as melanoma, head and neck, liver or kidney cancer.

The chain links TRBV28 to TRBJ1-5; no firm D call. V lost 0 bases to trimming and J lost 0 bases, with 15 bases between them. CDR1 is MDHEN, CDR2 SYDVKM, per germline. This CDR3 has 18 amino acids. The CDR3, as DNA: TGTGCCAGCAGTTTATGGTCCCCGCGGCACTATAGCAATCAGCCCCAGCATTTT. This translates into CASSLWSPRHYSNQPQHF.

This chain links TRBV5-1 with TRBJ2-7; D is unresolved. V was pared by 2 bases and J by 1 base, with 13 bases between. Germline values: CDR1 SGHRS, CDR2 YFSETQ. This CDR3 is built from 15 residues. This chain's CDR3 is CASSLVPDGSYEQYF. CDR3 coding DNA: TGCGCCAGCAGCTTAGTCCCGGACGGATCCTACGAGCAGTACTTC.

V and J are TRBV2 and TRBJ2-3, with a weak D call TRBD2 (6 bases). The V gene's germline CDR1 is SNHLY and CDR2 FYNNEI. The CDR3 has 17 amino acids. V was trimmed by 7 bases and J by 2 bases, leaving 22 bases between them. The CDR3 DNA reads TGTGCCAGCATCGTTCAGGGACTCATACGTATCACAGATACGCAGTATTTT. Translating it yields CASIVQGLIRITDTQYF.

This chain joins TRBV27 and TRBJ1-6; the D is unclear. This CDR3 is 16 amino acids long. Germline V gene data show CDR1 as MNHEY and CDR2 as SMNVEV (reference sequence). Deletions cut 2 bases from V and 0 bases from J, with 8 bases between. CDR3 nucleotides: TGTGCCAGCAGTTTAGCTAGAAGCTCCTATAATTCACCCCTCCACTTT. It yields the protein CASSLARSSYNSPLHF.

The chain uses TRBV19 and TRBJ2-3, with 8 bases that match TRBD1. This CDR3 spans 16 amino acids. V lost 3 bases to trimming and J lost 1 base; unmatched junction nucleotides: 6. CDR1 LNHDA and CDR2 SQIVND come from the germline V gene (reference sequence). CDR3 in DNA: TGTGCCAGTAGTATGAGGACAGGGCACCGCACAGATACGCAGTATTTT. Its protein product is CASSMRTGHRTDTQYF.

V usage is TRBV28 and J usage is TRBJ1-1; D is perhaps TRBD1 (6 bases). The CDR3 has 15 amino acids. Germline CDR1 is MDHEN and CDR2 is SYDVKM. The V and J ends lost 3 bases and 2 bases respectively, with 13 bases between them. The CDR3 nucleotides are TGTGCCAGCAGTTTTTTAGGACAGAAAAACACTGAAGCTTTCTTT. Its translation is CASSFLGQKNTEAFF.

The chain has TRBV20-1 and TRBJ1-2; D is possibly TRBD1 (5 bases). Per the germline V gene, CDR1 is DFQATT and CDR2 is SNEGSKA (reference sequence). The CDR3 runs 11 residues. The V end was cut by 8 bases, the J end by 6 bases, with 13 bases between. For the CDR3, the DNA is TGCAGTTACGGACATCTGGATGGCTACACCTTC. It specifies CSYGHLDGYTF.